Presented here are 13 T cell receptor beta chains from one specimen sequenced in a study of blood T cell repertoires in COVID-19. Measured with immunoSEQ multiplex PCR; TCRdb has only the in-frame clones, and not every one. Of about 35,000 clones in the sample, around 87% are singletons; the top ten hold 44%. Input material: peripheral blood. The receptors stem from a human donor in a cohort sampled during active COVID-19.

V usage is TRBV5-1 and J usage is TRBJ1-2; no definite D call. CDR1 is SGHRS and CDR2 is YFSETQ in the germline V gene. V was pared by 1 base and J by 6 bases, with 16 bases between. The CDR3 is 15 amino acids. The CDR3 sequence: CASSLLPDTANGYTF. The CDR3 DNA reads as TGCGCCAGCAGCTTGCTTCCCGACACAGCCAATGGCTACACCTTC. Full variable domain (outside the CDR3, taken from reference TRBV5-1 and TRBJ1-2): KAGVTQTPRYLIKTRGQQVTLSCSPISGHRSVSWYQQTPGQGLQFLFEYFSETQRNKGNFPGRFSGRQFSNSRSEMNVSTLELGDSALYLCASSLLPDTANGYTFGSGTRLTVV.

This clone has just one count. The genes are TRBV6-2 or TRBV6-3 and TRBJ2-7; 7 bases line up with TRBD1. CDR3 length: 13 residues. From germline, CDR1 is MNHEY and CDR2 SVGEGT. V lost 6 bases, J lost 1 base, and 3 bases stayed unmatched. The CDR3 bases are TGTGCCAGCAGCTGGGACAGATCCTACGAGCAGTACTTC. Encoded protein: CASSWDRSYEQYF.

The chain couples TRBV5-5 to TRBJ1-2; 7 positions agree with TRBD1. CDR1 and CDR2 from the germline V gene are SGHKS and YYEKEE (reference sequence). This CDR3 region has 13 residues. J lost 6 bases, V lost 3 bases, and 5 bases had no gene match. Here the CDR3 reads CASSSDRVDGYTF. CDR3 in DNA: TGTGCCAGCAGCTCAGACAGGGTAGATGGCTACACCTTC.

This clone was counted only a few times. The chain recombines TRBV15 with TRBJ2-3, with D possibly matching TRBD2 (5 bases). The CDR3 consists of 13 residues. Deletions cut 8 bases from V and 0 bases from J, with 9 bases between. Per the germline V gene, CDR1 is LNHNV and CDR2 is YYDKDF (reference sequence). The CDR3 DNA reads TGTGCCACCGCCCCGGGGAGCACAGATACGCAGTATTTT. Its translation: CATAPGSTDTQYF.

This CDR3 is CASTPRVGRAFF. CDR3 in DNA: TGTGCCAGCACGCCCAGGGTGGGGCGGGCTTTCTTT. The V gene is TRBV3-1 (or the pseudogene TRBV3-2), the J gene TRBJ1-1; a weak D match, TRBD1 (5 bases). The germline V gene has CDR1 LGHDT and CDR2 YNNKEL (reference sequence). CDR3 length: 12 amino acids. Trimming pared 7 bases from V and 11 bases from J, leaving 17 bases between.

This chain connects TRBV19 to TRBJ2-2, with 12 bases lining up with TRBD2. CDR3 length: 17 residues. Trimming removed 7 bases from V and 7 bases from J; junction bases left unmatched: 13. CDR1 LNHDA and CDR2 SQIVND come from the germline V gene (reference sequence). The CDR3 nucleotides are TGTGCCAGTACTCGGACCCGGACTAGCGGGGTAGGCGGGGAGCTGTTTTTT. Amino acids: CASTRTRTSGVGGELFF. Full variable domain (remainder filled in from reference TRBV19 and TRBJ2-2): DGGITQSPKYLFRKEGQNVTLSCEQNLNHDAMYWYRQDPGQGLRLIYYSQIVNDFQKGDIAEGYSVSREKKESFPLTVTSAQKNPTAFYLCASTRTRTSGVGGELFFGEGSRLTVL.

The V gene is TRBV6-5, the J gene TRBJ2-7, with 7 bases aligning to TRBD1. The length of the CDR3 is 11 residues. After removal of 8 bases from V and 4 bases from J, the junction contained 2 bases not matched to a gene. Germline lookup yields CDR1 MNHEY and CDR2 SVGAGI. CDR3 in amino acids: CASGTDYEQYF. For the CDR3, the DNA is TGTGCCAGCGGGACAGATTACGAGCAGTACTTC.

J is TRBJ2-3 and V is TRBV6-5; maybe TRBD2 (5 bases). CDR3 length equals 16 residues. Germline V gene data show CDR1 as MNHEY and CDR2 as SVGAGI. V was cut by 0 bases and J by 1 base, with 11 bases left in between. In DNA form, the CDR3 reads TGTGCCAGCAGTTACTCGGGAGTCAGAGGCACAGATACGCAGTATTTT. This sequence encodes CASSYSGVRGTDTQYF.

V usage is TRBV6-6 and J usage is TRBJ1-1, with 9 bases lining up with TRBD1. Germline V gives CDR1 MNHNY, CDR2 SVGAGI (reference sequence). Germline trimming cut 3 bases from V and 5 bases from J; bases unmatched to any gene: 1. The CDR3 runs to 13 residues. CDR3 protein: CASSYGQGTEAFF. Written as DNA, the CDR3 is TGTGCCAGCAGTTATGGACAGGGGACTGAAGCTTTCTTT.

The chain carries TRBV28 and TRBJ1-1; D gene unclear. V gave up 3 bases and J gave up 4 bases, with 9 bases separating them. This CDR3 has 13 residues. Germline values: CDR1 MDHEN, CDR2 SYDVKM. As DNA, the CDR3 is TGTGCCAGCAGTTTGGGAGTCGCCACTGAAGCTTTCTTT. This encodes CASSLGVATEAFF.

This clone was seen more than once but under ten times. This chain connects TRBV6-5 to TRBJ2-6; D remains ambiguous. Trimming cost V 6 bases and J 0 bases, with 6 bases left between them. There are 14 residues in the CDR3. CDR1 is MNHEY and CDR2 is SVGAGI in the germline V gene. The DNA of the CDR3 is TGTGCCAGCAGCCAGGACTCTGGGGCCAACGTCCTGACTTTC. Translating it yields CASSQDSGANVLTF.

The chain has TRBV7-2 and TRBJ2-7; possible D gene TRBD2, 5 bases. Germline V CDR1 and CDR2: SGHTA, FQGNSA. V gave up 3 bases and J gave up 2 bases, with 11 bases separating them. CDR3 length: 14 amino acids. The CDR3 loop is CASSFGLAAYEQYF. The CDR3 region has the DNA TGTGCCAGCAGCTTTGGGCTAGCTGCCTACGAGCAGTACTTC. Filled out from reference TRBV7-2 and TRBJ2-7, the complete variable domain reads GAGVSQSPSNKVTEKGKDVELRCDPISGHTALYWYRQSLGQGLEFLIYFQGNSAPDKSGLPSDRFSAERTGGSVSTLTIQRTQQEDSAVYLCASSFGLAAYEQYFGPGTRLTVT.

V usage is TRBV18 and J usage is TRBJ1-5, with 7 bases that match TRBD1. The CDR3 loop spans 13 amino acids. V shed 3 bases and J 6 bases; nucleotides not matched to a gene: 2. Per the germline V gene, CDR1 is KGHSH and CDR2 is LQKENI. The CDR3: CASSPGTVQPQHF. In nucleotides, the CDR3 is TGTGCCAGCTCACCGGGGACAGTTCAGCCCCAGCATTTT.